This T cell receptor beta chain appears in the sequencing data of a study of spatial heterogeneity in lung cancer (dated by TCRdb to about 2019). As for the study more broadly: More beta-chain than alpha-chain transcripts were consistently detected, likely reflecting higher beta-chain transcript abundance. Nonsynonymous mutation counts, determined by whole-exome sequencing of tumor tissue, were related to TCR repertoire features. In non-small cell lung cancer, the study quantitatively compared TCR alpha and beta repertoires across several tumor regions, matched nontumor lung, and blood. At surgery, both alpha and beta chains were TCR-sequenced in around 240 tumor regions, approximately 64 matched nontumor lung samples and a few dozen PBMC samples. In the raw uncorrected reads, each unique combination of TCR and UMI appeared more than ten times on average.

The paper's findings and limits, for the study overall: Additional single-cell paired TCR alpha and beta sequencing was considered necessary to confirm, at a functional level, the hypothesis that regional TCRs recognize regional mutations. Ubiquitous expanded tumor TCRs were found in blood more often at tumor resection than at routine follow-up.

Preparation of the library involved 5' RACE. The sequencer was a NextSeq 500. In the TCR library protocol, a unique molecular identifier was attached to each TCR cDNA molecule so that PCR and sequencing errors could be corrected. The paper's data handling went like this. TCR identification, UMI-based error correction and CDR3 extraction were all carried out with Decombinator tools. Expanded TCRs were defined as those above a frequency of 2 per 1,000, corresponding to the top 1% of the tumor frequency distribution. Renyi diversity was calculated using the R vegan package after each repertoire was subsampled 100 times to 5,000 TCRs. CDR3 similarity networks were built from amino acid triplet string-kernel similarity, connecting CDR3s with pairwise similarity above 0.82. The public reads were reanalyzed by TCRdb: fastp trimming at Q25, MiXCR alignment, in-frame beta chains only. CDR3 protein sequences are deduplicated, and each keeps its most common genes and DNA. These V and J calls originate from TCRdb's pipeline instead of the authors' own analysis. This sample gives roughly 54,000 distinct CDR3 sequences in total; approximately 7.6% of them show up just once. Clones ranked in the top ten supply about 13% of the sample.

The germline V end is reduced by 4 bases and the J end by 0 bases; junction bases left unmatched: 9. From cysteine to phenylalanine, the CDR3 is 19 amino acids long. Only the CDR3 DNA stays, 57 bases, in frame from base 1. Per the germline V gene, SGHVS is the CDR1 and FQNEAQ is the CDR2. Only a few counts were recorded for this clonotype. Its cognate antigen has yet to be identified. Base qualities were left out, and no much larger clone turns up one base away. Interpreted using the paper, the time point label stands for: sample taken at primary tumor resection. For TCR sequencing, whole RNA was extracted from tumor and nontumor lung tissue, or from cryopreserved PBMC samples, and no cell sorting was done. The donors were 65 to 85 patients from the lung TRACERx cohort who had early-stage, untreated non-small cell lung cancer. Only patients for whom sufficient RNA was available from at least two tumor regions were selected for TCR sequencing.

Sequenced material: PBMCs, taken at surgery. The chain uses TRBV7-8 and TRBJ2-3, with 14 junctional bases fitting TRBD2. The clonotype comes from a female donor with early-stage non-small cell lung cancer. CDR3 region: CASSSRLGLAGGSTDTQYF. The DNA sequence is TGTGCCAGCAGCTCTAGGCTAGGACTAGCGGGGGGAAGCACAGATACGCAGTATTTT.